This T cell receptor beta chain was retrieved from a study of blood T cell repertoires in COVID-19. Overall study: From the United States, Italy and Spain came samples of acute and convalescent COVID-19.

Patients at the Seattle site were enrolled during active infection and followed longitudinally. Assay: immunoSEQ multiplex PCR; the TCRdb copy retains only in-frame clones and omits some. The sample contains about 390,000 clones, about 87% of which appear only once. The CDR3 extends over 14 amino acids. The junction had 7 bases not matched to a gene; V was cut back by 10 bases and J by 1 base. The germline V gene encodes CDR1 LNHDA and CDR2 SQIVND (reference sequence). This sequence originates from a woman aged 55-70 years with COVID-19, enrolled during active disease. The J gene is TRBJ1-5, the V gene TRBV19, with 7 bases that match TRBD1. Material for sequencing was peripheral blood. The chain's CDR3 is CATNRGWSNQPQHF. The CDR3 DNA follows: TGTGCCACAAACAGGGGCTGGAGCAATCAGCCCCAGCATTTT.